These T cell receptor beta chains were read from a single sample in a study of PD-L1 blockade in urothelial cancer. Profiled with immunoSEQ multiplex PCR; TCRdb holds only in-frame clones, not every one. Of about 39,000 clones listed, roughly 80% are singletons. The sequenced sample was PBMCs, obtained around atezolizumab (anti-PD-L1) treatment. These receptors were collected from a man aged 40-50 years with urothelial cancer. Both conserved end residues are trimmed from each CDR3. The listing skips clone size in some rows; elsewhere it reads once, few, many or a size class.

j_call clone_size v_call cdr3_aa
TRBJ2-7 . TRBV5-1 ASSLGREGQGEQY
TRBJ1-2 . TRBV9 ASSVEAGVNYGYT
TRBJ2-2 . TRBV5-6 ASSFGPANTGELF
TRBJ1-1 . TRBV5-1 ASSSDSGSAEAF
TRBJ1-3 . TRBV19 ASRGVGRFGNTIY
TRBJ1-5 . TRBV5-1 ASSLGPGGEPQH
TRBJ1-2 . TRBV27 ASSRRARDGYT
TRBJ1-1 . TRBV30 AWRAGTGIHTEAF
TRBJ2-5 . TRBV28 ASSYLRETQY
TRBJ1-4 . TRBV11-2 ASSLDLAGDNEKLF
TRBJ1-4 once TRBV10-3 ATREEENEKLF
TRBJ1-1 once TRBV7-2 ASSFEAGNTEAF
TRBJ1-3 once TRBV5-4 ASSMTGGSGNTIY
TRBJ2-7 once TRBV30 AWSLTTYEQY
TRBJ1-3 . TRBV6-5 ASMRASSGNTIY
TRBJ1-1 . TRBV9 ASSGGGRNTEAF
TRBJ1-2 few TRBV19 ASSVRVSNYGYT
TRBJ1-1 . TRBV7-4 ASSLVSGAF
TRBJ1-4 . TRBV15 ATSRDMAGETEKLF
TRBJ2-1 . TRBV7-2 ASSSFAGGGYNEQF
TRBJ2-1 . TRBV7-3 ASSPTSGRNLYNEQF
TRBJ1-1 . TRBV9 ASSAHSTGRSEAF
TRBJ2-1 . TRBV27 ASSFAESSYNEQF
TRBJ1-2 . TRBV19 ASGLGDRNYGYT
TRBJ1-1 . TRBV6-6 ASSGQNTEAF
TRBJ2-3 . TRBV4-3 ASSQVVAGTDTQY
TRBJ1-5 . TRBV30 AWSVQDHQPQH
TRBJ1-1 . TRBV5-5 ASSLEQVPTEAF
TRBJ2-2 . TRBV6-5 ASRPTGNTGELF
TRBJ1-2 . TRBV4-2 ASSQEEAFADGYT
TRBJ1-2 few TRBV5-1 ASRLDSLYGYT
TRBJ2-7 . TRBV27 ASSPRLGQPYEQY
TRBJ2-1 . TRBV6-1 ASSEALSRGNEQF
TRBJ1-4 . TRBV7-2 ASSLQGAREKLF
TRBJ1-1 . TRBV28 ASSTSRDRGSEAF
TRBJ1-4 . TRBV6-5 ASSYRGNGKLF
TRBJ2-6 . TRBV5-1 ASSSWGGTSSSGANVLT
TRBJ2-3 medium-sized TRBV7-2 ASSLILAGGDTQY
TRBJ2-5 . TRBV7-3 ASSLGLAEGGTQY
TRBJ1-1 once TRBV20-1 RGPMNTEAF
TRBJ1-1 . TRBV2 ASRWDSFMNTEAF
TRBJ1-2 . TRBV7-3 ASSYGAGGGYT
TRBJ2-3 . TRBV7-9 ASTSISATDTQY
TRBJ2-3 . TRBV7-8 ASSQAGQGLHTQY
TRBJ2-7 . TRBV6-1 ASSERQGLDLYEQY
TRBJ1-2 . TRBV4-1 ASSQEEGRGNYGYT
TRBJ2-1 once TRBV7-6 ASIPLQGGSYNEQF
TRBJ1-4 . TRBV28 ASRRQGLNEKLF
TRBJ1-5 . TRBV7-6 ASSTRPDRRPQPQH
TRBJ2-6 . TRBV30 AWRLAGGHPGANVLT
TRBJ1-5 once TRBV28 ASSSGQGVNQPQH
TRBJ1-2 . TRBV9 ASSAGGREVFGYT
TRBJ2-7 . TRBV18 ASSPLARGSYEQY
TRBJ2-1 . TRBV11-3 ASSPLALAGGGTEQF
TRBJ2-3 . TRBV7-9 ASSPVGLAASTDTQY